These T cell receptor beta chains were read from a single sample in a study of blood T cell repertoires in COVID-19. Data came from immunoSEQ multiplex PCR; TCRdb stores just in-frame clones and leaves some out. The table includes 81,000 or so clones, 75% to 90% detected once. The sample was peripheral blood. The receptors here all came from a man aged 70-80 years with active or convalescent COVID-19. The CDR3 runs from the conserved cysteine through the conserved F or W. D genes are given only for firm matches. Expanded clones get a size class; other rows say once, few or many, or leave the size out.

clone_size: -; d_call: -; v_call: TRBV9; j_call: TRBJ2-5; cdr3_nt: TGTGCCAGCAGCGTAGCTGGTCAGGAGACCCAGTACTTC; cdr3_aa: CASSVAGQETQYF
clone_size: -; d_call: -; v_call: TRBV24-1; j_call: TRBJ2-2; cdr3_nt: TGTGCCACCAGTGACCCCATGAAAGGAGCGAACACCGGGGAGCTGTTTTTT; cdr3_aa: CATSDPMKGANTGELFF
clone_size: -; d_call: -; v_call: TRBV4-1; j_call: TRBJ1-2; cdr3_nt: TGCGCCAGCAGCCAAAGGGCGGGGAGCTATGGCTACACCTTC; cdr3_aa: CASSQRAGSYGYTF
clone_size: -; d_call: TRBD1; v_call: TRBV29-1; j_call: TRBJ1-2; cdr3_nt: TGCAGCGCATCCGGGACAGGGTCTAACTATGGCTACACCTTC; cdr3_aa: CSASGTGSNYGYTF
clone_size: -; d_call: -; v_call: TRBV5-1; j_call: TRBJ2-1; cdr3_nt: TGCGCCAGCAGCTTAGAGGGCTCCTACAATGAGCAGTTCTTC; cdr3_aa: CASSLEGSYNEQFF
clone_size: -; d_call: TRBD1; v_call: TRBV2; j_call: TRBJ1-5; cdr3_nt: TGTGCCAGCAGTGAGGGGACAGATAGCAATCAGCCCCAGCATTTT; cdr3_aa: CASSEGTDSNQPQHF
clone_size: once; d_call: -; v_call: TRBV5-1; j_call: TRBJ1-1; cdr3_nt: TGCGCCAGCAGCTCTCAGGGTAGAGAAACTGAAGCTTTCTTT; cdr3_aa: CASSSQGRETEAFF
clone_size: once; d_call: -; v_call: TRBV4-3; j_call: TRBJ2-7; cdr3_nt: TGCGCCAGCAGCCAAGACCAGTCCTACGAGCAGTACTTC; cdr3_aa: CASSQDQSYEQYF
clone_size: -; d_call: -; v_call: TRBV3-1/TRBV3-2; j_call: TRBJ2-1; cdr3_nt: TGTGCCAGCAGCCAAGATCTTGGGCTGACATCCTACAATGAGCAGTTCTTC; cdr3_aa: CASSQDLGLTSYNEQFF
clone_size: -; d_call: -; v_call: TRBV7-6; j_call: TRBJ2-1; cdr3_nt: TGTGCCAGCAGCTTAGGCCCCAGTTGGTACAATGAGCAGTTCTTC; cdr3_aa: CASSLGPSWYNEQFF
clone_size: -; d_call: TRBD1; v_call: TRBV7-8; j_call: TRBJ2-5; cdr3_nt: TGTGCCAGCAGCCGGGGACAGCCAGAGACCCAGTACTTC; cdr3_aa: CASSRGQPETQYF
clone_size: -; d_call: TRBD1; v_call: TRBV6-6; j_call: TRBJ1-4; cdr3_nt: TGTGCCAGCAGTAGACAGGGGGCGGAAAAACTGTTTTTT; cdr3_aa: CASSRQGAEKLFF
clone_size: -; d_call: -; v_call: TRBV18; j_call: TRBJ2-5; cdr3_nt: TGTGCCAGCTCACCACCAGCCGAGACCCAGTACTTC; cdr3_aa: CASSPPAETQYF
clone_size: few; d_call: -; v_call: TRBV11-2; j_call: TRBJ1-1; cdr3_nt: TGTGCCGGACAGATTGTCCCGGACACTGAAGCTTTCTTT; cdr3_aa: CAGQIVPDTEAFF
clone_size: -; d_call: -; v_call: TRBV30; j_call: TRBJ1-4; cdr3_nt: TGTGCCTGGAGTTTCACGGAGGGTGGAGAAAAACTGTTTTTT; cdr3_aa: CAWSFTEGGEKLFF
clone_size: -; d_call: TRBD1; v_call: TRBV3-1/TRBV3-2; j_call: TRBJ1-2; cdr3_nt: TGTGCCAGCAGCCGGGGACAGGGGAATGGCTACACCTTC; cdr3_aa: CASSRGQGNGYTF